By share, the clone carrying this T cell receptor (beta chain) counts as large. This specimen comes from a study of lung T cells in sarcoidosis with Löfgren's syndrome. Turning to the study itself: Sarcoidosis features CD4+ T cell accumulation in bronchoalveolar lavage fluid.

TCRdb fed the reads into MiXCR, producing one record per CDR3 protein. The table has about 400 distinct CDR3 sequences, around 22% seen once. The CDR3 covers 14 residues. In germline, CDR1 is SGHNT, CDR2 YYREEE (reference sequence). V lost 4 bases to trimming and J lost 3 bases; unmatched junction nucleotides: 5. The material sequenced was CD4+ T cells from bronchoalveolar lavage. The V and J genes are TRBV5-4 and TRBJ1-1, with 8 bases aligning to TRBD1. This clonotype originated in a human donor with sarcoidosis (Löfgren's syndrome or another form), or a control subject (not recorded which). CDR3 coding DNA: TGTGCCAGCAGCCTCTCAGGGGGCTACACTGAAGCTTTCTTT. Amino acid sequence: CASSLSGGYTEAFF. Combining the CDR3 with reference TRBV5-4 and TRBJ1-1 gives the whole variable domain ETGVTQSPTHLIKTRGQQVTLRCSSQSGHNTVSWYQQALGQGPQFIFQYYREEENGRGNFPPRFSGLQFPNYSSELNVNALELDDSALYLCASSLSGGYTEAFFGQGTRLTVV.